The 20 T cell receptor beta chains presented below share a single source sample, sequenced in a study of identical twins. TCRdb fed the 5' RACE reads into MiXCR, producing one record per CDR3 protein. The table has hundreds of thousands of distinct CDR3 sequences, over 20% seen once. These sequences were also reported in another study, on T cells expressing NK-cell markers.

The sample comprised PBMCs. These receptor sequences come from a woman younger than 30 in good health.

This clonotype was found a few times. The chain carries TRBV27 and TRBJ1-5, with 9 positions matching TRBD1. The CDR3 totals 14 residues. The V and J ends lost 6 bases and 2 bases, in that order; junction bases with no gene match: 2. The germline V gene has CDR1 MNHEY and CDR2 SMNVEV (reference sequence). The CDR3 nucleotides read TGTGCCAGCAGGGGACAGGGAGGCAATCAGCCCCAGCATTTT. Its translation: CASRGQGGNQPQHF.

The J gene is TRBJ2-2, the V gene TRBV5-1; 8 nucleotides align to TRBD2. V lost 2 bases to trimming and J lost 7 bases; unmatched junction nucleotides: 4. The CDR3 is 14 amino acids. Germline CDR1 reads SGHRS; CDR2 reads YFSETQ. CDR3 DNA sequence: TGCGCCAGCAGCTTTGCAGCGGGGGACGGGGAGCTGTTTTTT. Translating it yields CASSFAAGDGELFF.

This clonotype came up many times. V is TRBV9 and J is TRBJ1-2; D is unclear. The CDR3 is 14 residues long. The V end lost 2 bases, the J end lost 8 bases, and 16 bases lay between the germline ends. Per germline, CDR1 SGDLS and CDR2 YYNGEE. The CDR3 sequence is CASSVYSGVGGYTF. The CDR3 nucleotides read TGTGCCAGCAGCGTGTACTCGGGCGTAGGAGGCTACACCTTC.

The chain's CDR3 is CASRITSGRANEQFF. CDR3 sequence (DNA): TGTGCCAGTCGAATTACTAGCGGGAGGGCCAATGAGCAGTTCTTC. The chain joins TRBV6-5 to TRBJ2-1; the match to TRBD2 covers 13 bases. The CDR3 length is 15 residues. The germline V gene encodes CDR1 MNHEY and CDR2 SVGAGI. V dropped 9 bases and J dropped 6; count of bases not matched to a gene: 8.

This clonotype was detected a few times. The chain employs TRBV12-3 or TRBV12-4 and TRBJ1-2; a weak D match, TRBD1 (5 bases). V lost 5 bases and J lost 4, with 20 bases in between. The CDR3 covers 16 residues. CDR3 nucleotide sequence: TGTGCCAGCAGTGGTGGTTCAGGGTCATTTATCTATGGCTACACCTTC. Translation gives CASSGGSGSFIYGYTF.

This rearrangement joins TRBV6-1 to TRBJ2-3; tentatively, D is TRBD2 (6 bases). CDR1 is MNHNS, CDR2 SASEGT, per germline. The CDR3 is 19 residues long. Trimming stripped 8 bases from V and 2 bases from J, with 29 bases between. The CDR3 is CASGSKVGTLLGHTDTQYF. DNA for the CDR3: TGTGCCAGCGGCTCGAAAGTTGGGACTCTTCTGGGGCACACAGATACGCAGTATTTT.

The gene calls are TRBV10-3 and TRBJ1-2; TRBD1 matches 11 bases. The CDR3 loop spans 20 amino acids. Trimming removed 7 bases from V and 7 bases from J; junction bases left unmatched: 26. Germline assignment: CDR1 ENHRY and CDR2 SYGVKD. CDR3 residues: CAIKPGTGGIIPRGLAGYTF. In DNA, the CDR3 is TGTGCCATCAAACCTGGGACAGGGGGTATAATCCCCCGGGGATTGGCTGGCTACACCTTC.

A few counts support this clonotype. This chain links TRBV11-1 with TRBJ2-5; 9 nucleotides agree with TRBD2. This CDR3 has 19 residues. Germline CDR1 is SGHAT and CDR2 is FQDESV (reference sequence). V lost 3 bases and J lost 5; bases outside the gene matches: 19. The CDR3 sequence is CASSLSRLAGSSSTETQYF. The CDR3 DNA reads as TGTGCCAGCAGCTTGAGTAGGCTAGCGGGAAGTTCGTCGACGGAGACCCAGTACTTC.

This chain uses TRBV20-1 with TRBJ2-1; D is uncertain. V dropped 3 bases and J dropped 8 bases, with 14 bases sitting between them. Germline CDR1 DFQATT, CDR2 SNEGSKA (reference sequence). The CDR3 has 13 amino acids. The CDR3 DNA reads TGCAGTGCTAGGCTAGTCGTTAACCATGAGCAGTTCTTC. Its translation: CSARLVVNHEQFF.

This sequence joins TRBV20-1 and TRBJ2-1; perhaps TRBD2 as D (8 bases). CDR1 and CDR2 (germline): DFQATT, SNEGSKA (reference sequence). The CDR3 extends over 14 amino acids. The ends were cut back, 4 bases at V and 8 bases at J, with 18 bases in the middle. CDR3 sequence reads: CSAKGREGAHEQFF. In DNA, the CDR3 is TGCAGTGCTAAGGGTCGGGAGGGGGCCCATGAGCAGTTCTTC.

This clonotype turned up a few times. The J gene is TRBJ2-1, the V gene TRBV7-2; possible D gene TRBD2, 6 bases. The CDR3 length is 16 residues. Trimming cost V 1 base and J 6 bases, with 16 bases left between them. Germline CDR1 is SGHTA and CDR2 is FQGNSA. CDR3 DNA: TGTGCCAGCAGCTTAGAGTTCGGGGGATACGGCAATGAGCAGTTCTTC. This encodes CASSLEFGGYGNEQFF.

This clonotype was detected a few times. This chain joins TRBV28 and TRBJ2-5, with D maybe TRBD2 (7 bases). V shed 5 bases and J shed 5 bases, with 12 bases lying between them. CDR1 and CDR2 from the germline V gene are MDHEN and SYDVKM. The CDR3 consists of 13 residues. CDR3 protein: CASSRGGKETQYF. CDR3 nucleotides: TGTGCCAGCAGTCGCGGGGGCAAGGAGACCCAGTACTTC.

The chain has TRBV6-1 and TRBJ2-1, with D tentatively TRBD1 or TRBD2 (6 bases each). The V gene's germline CDR1 is MNHNS and CDR2 SASEGT. There are 16 residues in the CDR3. V was pared by 5 bases and J by 4 bases, with 18 bases between. The CDR3 reads CASSRYGGDRYNEQFF. The CDR3, as DNA: TGTGCCAGCAGTCGGTACGGGGGCGATCGGTACAATGAGCAGTTCTTC.

This clonotype was detected a few times. The chain is built from TRBV12-3 or TRBV12-4 and TRBJ2-3; 8 bases fit TRBD1. The CDR3 is 13 residues long. With V trimmed by 6 bases and J by 9 bases, 8 bases remained unmatched. This CDR3 reads CASSFEQGETQYF. DNA of the CDR3: TGTGCCAGCAGCTTTGAACAGGGGGAAACGCAGTATTTT.

This clonotype was counted between two and nine times. This rearrangement joins TRBV10-3 to TRBJ2-7; the match to TRBD2 covers 7 bases. The V gene end was trimmed by 10 bases and the J gene end by 5 bases; junction bases not matched to a gene: 5. Germline V gives CDR1 ENHRY, CDR2 SYGVKD. The CDR3 consists of 11 residues. The CDR3 coding sequence is TGTGCCACCACGCGGGGGAACGAGCAGTACTTC. Its protein is CATTRGNEQYF.

A few counts support this clonotype. CDR3 DNA sequence: TGCAGTGCACCCCATCGGGGGGCCAACGTCCTGACTTTC. Amino acid sequence: CSAPHRGANVLTF. The chain links TRBV20-1 to TRBJ2-6; D remains ambiguous. Germline V gives CDR1 DFQATT, CDR2 SNEGSKA (reference sequence). The V end was cut by 6 bases, the J end by 4 bases, with 10 bases between. This CDR3 has 13 amino acids.

This clonotype was counted a few times. This rearrangement joins TRBV5-1 to TRBJ2-2, with TRBD2 as a possible D gene (5 bases). This CDR3 contains 11 residues. Germline V gives CDR1 SGHRS, CDR2 YFSETQ. V lost 6 bases and J lost 6, with 6 bases in between. CDR3 in amino acids: CASMEAGELFF. DNA for the CDR3: TGCGCCAGCATGGAGGCCGGGGAGCTGTTTTTT.

CDR3 amino acids: CASSAAEGNTGELFF. As DNA, the CDR3 is TGTGCCAGCAGTGCCGCCGAGGGGAACACCGGGGAGCTGTTTTTT. This chain joins TRBV13 and TRBJ2-2, with D perhaps matching TRBD2 (5 bases). The length of the CDR3 is 15 residues. From germline, CDR1 is PRHDT and CDR2 FYEKMQ (reference sequence). With 6 bases removed from V and 1 base from J, the gap between germline ends came to 12 bases.

The rearrangement links TRBV6-5 to TRBJ1-6; the D gene is possibly TRBD1 (6 bases). V lost 4 bases and J 8 bases, leaving 15 bases between the germline ends. The CDR3 length is 15 residues. CDR1 is MNHEY and CDR2 is SVGAGI in the germline V gene. The CDR3 DNA is TGTGCCAGCAGTTCGACAGGATGGGGACATTCACCCCTCCACTTT. Translation: CASSSTGWGHSPLHF.

The J gene is TRBJ2-6, the V gene TRBV7-3; 7 nucleotides match TRBD2. This CDR3 comprises 19 residues. V was clipped by 5 bases and J by 0 bases; unmatched bases: 13. From germline, CDR1 is SGHTA and CDR2 FQGTGA. The CDR3 reads CASSLGGIGANSGANVLTF. CDR3 coding DNA: TGTGCCAGCAGCCTCGGGGGGATAGGAGCTAACTCTGGGGCCAACGTCCTGACTTTC.